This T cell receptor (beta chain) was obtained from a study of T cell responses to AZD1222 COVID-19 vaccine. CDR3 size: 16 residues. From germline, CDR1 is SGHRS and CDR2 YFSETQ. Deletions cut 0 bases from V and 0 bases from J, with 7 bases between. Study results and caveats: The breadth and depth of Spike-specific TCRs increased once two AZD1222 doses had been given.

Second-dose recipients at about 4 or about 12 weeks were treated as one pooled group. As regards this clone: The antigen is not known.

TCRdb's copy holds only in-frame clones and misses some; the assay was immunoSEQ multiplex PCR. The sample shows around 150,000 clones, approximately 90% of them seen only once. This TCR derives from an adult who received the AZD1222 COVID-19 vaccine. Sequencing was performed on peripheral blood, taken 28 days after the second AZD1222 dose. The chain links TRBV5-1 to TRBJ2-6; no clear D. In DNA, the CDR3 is TGCGCCAGCAGCTTGGCAACCATCTCTGGGGCCAACGTCCTGACTTTC. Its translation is CASSLATISGANVLTF.